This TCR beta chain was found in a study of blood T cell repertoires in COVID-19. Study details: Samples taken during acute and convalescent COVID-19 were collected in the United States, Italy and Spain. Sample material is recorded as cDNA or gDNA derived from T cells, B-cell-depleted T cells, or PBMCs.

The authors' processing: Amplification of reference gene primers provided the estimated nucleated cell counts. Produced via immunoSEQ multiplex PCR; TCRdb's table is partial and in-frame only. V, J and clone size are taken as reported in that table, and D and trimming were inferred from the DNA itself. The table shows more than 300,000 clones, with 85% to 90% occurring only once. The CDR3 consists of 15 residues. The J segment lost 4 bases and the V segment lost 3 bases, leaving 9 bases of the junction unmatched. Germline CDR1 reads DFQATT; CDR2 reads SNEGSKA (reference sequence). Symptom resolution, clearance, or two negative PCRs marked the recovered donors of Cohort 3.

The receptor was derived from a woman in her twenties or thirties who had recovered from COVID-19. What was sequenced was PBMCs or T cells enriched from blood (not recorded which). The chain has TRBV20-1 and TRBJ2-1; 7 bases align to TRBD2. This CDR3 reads CSASGSSGKYNEQFF. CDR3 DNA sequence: TGCAGTGCTAGTGGGTCTAGCGGCAAATACAATGAGCAGTTCTTC.